The 22 T cell receptor beta chains in this list originate from one sample, sequenced in a study of technical replicates of blood from a handful of donors. Generated by immunoSEQ multiplex PCR, the TCRdb table keeps only in-frame clones and is missing some. This sample has approximately 66,000 clones, with more than 75% found just once. The specimen sequenced was PBMCs. These receptor sequences come from a human donor in good health. Some clones in this sample may be carry-over from other donors' samples.

This clone was observed a few times. This chain joins TRBV7-2 and TRBJ2-4, with 9 bases aligning to TRBD2. From germline, CDR1 is SGHTA and CDR2 FQGNSA. Trimming at V came to 5 bases and at J to 5 bases, leaving 10 bases not matched to a gene. The CDR3 length is 16 residues. In nucleotides, the CDR3 is TGTGCCAGCAGCCGAGGACCTAGCGGGACAGAAAACATTCAGTACTTC. Encoded protein: CASSRGPSGTENIQYF.

This clone occurred once. The chain employs TRBV5-5 and TRBJ2-7; 7 bases are shared with TRBD1. The CDR3 is made up of 15 amino acids. The germline V gene encodes CDR1 SGHKS and CDR2 YYEKEE (reference sequence). V shed 3 bases, J shed 2 bases, and the junction held 8 bases outside the gene matches. The CDR3 loop reads CASSSGPTGTYEQYF. CDR3 in DNA: TGTGCCAGCAGCTCGGGCCCGACAGGGACCTACGAGCAGTACTTC.

The gene calls are TRBV7-8 and TRBJ2-1; 16 positions agree with TRBD2. The trim removed 5 bases at V and 8 bases at J, leaving 9 bases unmatched. Per germline, CDR1 SGHVS and CDR2 FQNEAQ. The CDR3 totals 17 residues. The CDR3: CASSLGTSGRAGYEQFF. The CDR3 region has the DNA TGTGCCAGCAGCCTAGGGACTAGCGGGAGGGCCGGTTATGAGCAGTTCTTC.

The DNA for the CDR3 is TGTGCCACCAGCGAGGAACTAGCGGGGTTCTCTGGGGCCAACGTCCTGACTTTC. Protein: CATSEELAGFSGANVLTF. The chain is built from TRBV15 and TRBJ2-6; TRBD2 matches at 10 bases. CDR3 length: 18 residues. Germline V gene sequence: CDR1 LNHNV, CDR2 YYDKDF (reference sequence). V was pared by 5 bases and J by 0 bases, with 7 bases of the junction left unmatched.

The J gene is TRBJ2-3, the V gene TRBV7-3, with 7 nucleotides matching TRBD1. J gave up 2 bases and V 5 bases, and 7 bases lay outside the gene matches. Germline-derived CDR1 and CDR2 are SGHTA and FQGTGA. The CDR3 totals 15 residues. CDR3 sequence (DNA): TGTGCCAGCAGCCAGGGGGTGACGAACACAGATACGCAGTATTTT. The encoded protein is CASSQGVTNTDTQYF.

Only one count was recorded for this clone. CDR3 in amino acids: CASKRLAGVFEQFF. CDR3 in DNA: TGTGCCAGTAAGAGACTAGCGGGAGTTTTTGAGCAGTTCTTC. The gene calls are TRBV7-2 and TRBJ2-1, with 12 bases aligning to TRBD2. Unmatched junction bases numbered 9, after V lost 9 bases and J lost 9 bases. CDR1 and CDR2 (germline): SGHTA, FQGNSA. The CDR3 runs 14 residues. The variable domain in full, completed from reference TRBV7-2 and TRBJ2-1, reads GAGVSQSPSNKVTEKGKDVELRCDPISGHTALYWYRQSLGQGLEFLIYFQGNSAPDKSGLPSDRFSAERTGGSVSTLTIQRTQQEDSAVYLCASKRLAGVFEQFFGPGTRLTVL.

V usage is TRBV7-3 and J usage is TRBJ2-1; D may be TRBD2 (6 bases). Germline-derived CDR1 and CDR2 are SGHTA and FQGTGA. Trimming removed 5 bases at V and 8 bases at J, with 13 bases between. CDR3 length: 13 amino acids. CDR3 nucleotides: TGTGCCAGCAGCCATCCGACTAGTGATGAGCAGTTCTTC. This codes for CASSHPTSDEQFF.

V and J are TRBV6-5 and TRBJ2-3; D is uncertain. V lost 5 bases and J lost 5, with 14 bases in between. Germline V CDR1 and CDR2: MNHEY, SVGAGI. This CDR3 is built from 14 residues. As DNA, the CDR3 is TGTGCCAGCAGTACCCCCGACTCCTTAGATACGCAGTATTTT. Its protein product is CASSTPDSLDTQYF.

This rearrangement joins TRBV6-9 to TRBJ1-3, with TRBD1 matching over 7 bases. The CDR3 extends over 14 amino acids. Germline V gene sequence: CDR1 MNHGY, CDR2 SVAAGI. J gave up 4 bases and V 4 bases, and 4 bases lay outside the gene matches. The CDR3 region has the DNA TGTGCCAGCAGTTTCAAGGGGGCGGGAAACACCATATATTTT. This codes for CASSFKGAGNTIYF.

The V gene is TRBV5-4, the J gene TRBJ1-4, with 8 bases lining up with TRBD1. The junction had 18 bases not matched to a gene; V was cut back by 4 bases and J by 10 bases. CDR3 length: 17 amino acids. The germline CDR1 and CDR2 sequences are SGHNT and YYREEE (reference sequence). CDR3 protein: CASSAINLGQARGKLFF. For the CDR3, the DNA is TGTGCCAGCAGCGCGATAAATCTGGGACAGGCGAGAGGAAAACTGTTTTTT. Variable domain in full (rest from reference TRBV5-4 and TRBJ1-4): ETGVTQSPTHLIKTRGQQVTLRCSSQSGHNTVSWYQQALGQGPQFIFQYYREEENGRGNFPPRFSGLQFPNYSSELNVNALELDDSALYLCASSAINLGQARGKLFFGSGTQLSVL.

The chain uses TRBV12-5 and TRBJ2-3, with TRBD2 matching over 7 bases. The CDR3 is made up of 14 amino acids. J lost 3 bases, V lost 6 bases, and 6 bases had no gene match. The germline CDR1 and CDR2 sequences are LGHNT and FRNRAP. CDR3 protein: CASGPGLVTDTQYF. The CDR3, as DNA: TGTGCTAGTGGCCCTGGACTAGTGACAGATACGCAGTATTTT.

This chain connects TRBV7-6 to TRBJ2-2; TRBD2 aligns across 8 bases. Trimming cost V 3 bases and J 3 bases; bases outside gene matches: 18. Per germline, CDR1 SGHVS and CDR2 FNYEAQ. The CDR3 runs to 20 residues. The CDR3 DNA follows: TGTGCCAGCAGCTTGCGTCGCTCGTCGGCTAGCGGGCCCCACACCGGGGAGCTGTTTTTT. This encodes CASSLRRSSASGPHTGELFF.

J is TRBJ2-3 and V is TRBV5-4; 7 bases agree with TRBD2. There are 15 residues in the CDR3. Unmatched junction bases numbered 3, after V lost 2 bases and J lost 0 bases. Germline values: CDR1 SGHNT, CDR2 YYREEE (reference sequence). The CDR3 spells CASSFLAGSTDTQYF. CDR3 nucleotide sequence: TGTGCCAGCAGCTTTTTAGCGGGTAGCACAGATACGCAGTATTTT.

The chain has TRBV5-5 and TRBJ1-1, with 9 bases identical to TRBD1. This CDR3 has 15 residues. Germline trimming cut 7 bases from V and 8 bases from J; bases unmatched to any gene: 15. The V gene's germline CDR1 is SGHKS and CDR2 YYEKEE (reference sequence). The CDR3 bases are TGTGCCAGCGGGCCTTGGGGACAGGGCGAAACCGAAGCTTTCTTT. Translating it yields CASGPWGQGETEAFF.

The J gene is TRBJ1-1, the V gene TRBV6-4, with D unresolved. Germline loops: CDR1 MRHNA, CDR2 SNTAGT. Trimming stripped 4 bases from V and 3 bases from J, with 9 bases between. The CDR3 loop spans 13 amino acids. This CDR3 is CASSAIPDTEAFF. Written as DNA, the CDR3 is TGTGCCAGCAGTGCCATCCCGGACACTGAAGCTTTCTTT.

The J gene is TRBJ1-5, the V gene TRBV7-2; D may be TRBD1 (5 bases). V was cut by 4 bases and J by 5 bases, with 18 bases left in between. The CDR3 contains 16 residues. Germline assignment: CDR1 SGHTA and CDR2 FQGNSA. The DNA for the CDR3 is TGTGCCAGCAGCTCGCTAGAGTGGAGGGACGATCAGCCCCAGCATTTT. This translates into CASSSLEWRDDQPQHF. The complete variable domain, with remaining parts taken from reference TRBV7-2 and TRBJ1-5, reads GAGVSQSPSNKVTEKGKDVELRCDPISGHTALYWYRQSLGQGLEFLIYFQGNSAPDKSGLPSDRFSAERTGGSVSTLTIQRTQQEDSAVYLCASSSLEWRDDQPQHFGDGTRLSIL.

V and J are TRBV2 and TRBJ1-1; D is undetermined. Trimming shortened V by 11 bases and J by 4 bases, and 14 bases separated the two germline ends. Germline V gives CDR1 SNHLY, CDR2 FYNNEI. This CDR3 is 12 amino acids long. The CDR3, as DNA: TGTGCCGCGCGTGCGGGAGGCACTGAAGCTTTCTTT. Translating gives CAARAGGTEAFF.

The chain employs TRBV5-1 and TRBJ2-7; weak D call: TRBD1 (5 bases). V was shortened by 7 bases and J by 0 bases, with 14 bases between the two germline ends. CDR3 length: 14 residues. From germline, CDR1 is SGHRS and CDR2 YFSETQ. CDR3 DNA sequence: TGCGCCAGCGGCAGGGCTCAGGACTCCTACGAGCAGTACTTC. Amino acids: CASGRAQDSYEQYF.

The chain links TRBV4-3 to TRBJ1-3; D remains ambiguous. This CDR3 comprises 15 residues. Trimming removed 0 bases at V and 7 bases at J, with 13 bases between. Germline CDR1 and CDR2: LGHNA and YSLEER. The CDR3 loop is CASSQEENYGNTIYF. The CDR3 DNA is TGCGCCAGCAGCCAAGAGGAAAACTATGGGAACACCATATATTTT.

This sequence joins TRBV5-4 and TRBJ1-6, with D perhaps matching TRBD1 (5 bases). V was trimmed by 3 bases and J by 0 bases, leaving 13 bases between them. The CDR3 totals 17 residues. Germline values: CDR1 SGHNT, CDR2 YYREEE (reference sequence). CDR3 residues: CASSWGGVSSYNSPLHF. In nucleotides, the CDR3 is TGTGCCAGCAGCTGGGGGGGGGTGAGCTCCTATAATTCACCCCTCCACTTT.

The chain couples TRBV18 to TRBJ1-2; D is possibly TRBD1 (6 bases). The CDR3 loop spans 15 amino acids. Germline assignment: CDR1 KGHSH and CDR2 LQKENI. Trimming stripped 6 bases from V and 1 base from J, with 15 bases between. CDR3 sequence: CASSLEQGINYGYTF. DNA of the CDR3: TGTGCCAGCTCGCTCGAACAGGGAATTAACTATGGCTACACCTTC.

The rearrangement links TRBV2 to TRBJ2-7; 7 bases match TRBD2. Germline loops: CDR1 SNHLY, CDR2 FYNNEI. The CDR3 length is 13 residues. J lost 3 bases, V lost 10 bases, and 9 bases had no gene match. The CDR3 DNA reads as TGTGCCACCAGCGGGATAGGGAGCTACGAGCAGTACTTC. Residues: CATSGIGSYEQYF.